These 20 T cell receptor beta chains were all obtained from the same sample, sequenced in a study of cytomegalovirus exposure and HLA in healthy donors (dated by TCRdb to between 2016 and 2019). Receptor amplification or capture employed the immunoSEQ multiplex PCR assay. For the multiplex PCR, a mixture combining 60 forward primers for TCR Vbeta segments and 13 reverse primers for TCR Jbeta segments was used. The immuneACCESS repertoire file appears here via TCRdb, limited to in-frame rearrangements. These files lack a portion of the clones; in checked studies, under half of the deficit traces to unresolved V genes, and the cause of the others is not known. The sample table contains about 110,000 clones; only one count was recorded for roughly 66% of them. The ten most abundant clones make up about 2.2% of the sample. Sequencing was carried out using PBMCs. The origin of the receptors is a woman younger than 45 in good health and CMV-seronegative.

This sequence joins TRBV28 and TRBJ2-7; D is undetermined. This CDR3 is 12 amino acids long. Germline lookup yields CDR1 MDHEN and CDR2 SYDVKM. Trimming pared 6 bases from V and 6 bases from J, leaving 12 bases between. For the CDR3, the DNA is TGTGCCAGCAGCGCCCGCTTACTCGAGCAGTACTTC. It codes for CASSARLLEQYF.

The chain has TRBV7-9 and TRBJ1-2; D ambiguous. The CDR3 runs to 16 residues. Looked up from germline, CDR1 is SEHNR and CDR2 is FQNEAQ (reference sequence). The germline V and J ends were trimmed by 5 bases and 8 bases, with 24 bases remaining between them. In DNA, the CDR3 is TGTGCCAGCAGCCCCGCTCTGAGCGCCCCCGATGAGGGCTACACCTTC. It encodes CASSPALSAPDEGYTF. Full variable domain (rest looked up from reference TRBV7-9 and TRBJ1-2): DTGVSQNPRHKITKRGQNVTFRCDPISEHNRLYWYRQTLGQGPEFLTYFQNEAQLEKSRLLSDRFSAERPKGSFSTLEIQRTEQGDSAMYLCASSPALSAPDEGYTFGSGTRLTVV.

In its sample, this clone was seen a few times. The chain recombines TRBV29-1 with TRBJ1-5; weak D call: TRBD1 (5 bases). V lost 4 bases and J 4 bases, leaving 14 bases between the germline ends. The CDR3 extends over 14 amino acids. CDR1 SQVTM and CDR2 ANQGSEA come from the germline V gene. CDR3 nucleotide sequence: TGCAGCGTTGGGGGGGTTAGTGATAATCAGCCCCAGCATTTT. This gives the protein CSVGGVSDNQPQHF.

This rearrangement joins TRBV6-5 to TRBJ1-5, with D uncertain. Looked up from germline, CDR1 is MNHEY and CDR2 is SVGAGI. Trimming removed 5 bases at V and 5 bases at J, with 10 bases between. The CDR3 extends over 13 amino acids. The CDR3 loop reads CASSQEEHQPQHF. In nucleotides, the CDR3 is TGTGCCAGCAGTCAAGAAGAGCATCAGCCCCAGCATTTT.

This clone was observed a handful of times. The CDR3 DNA reads as TGTGCCAGCGGCGGGGACAGATCATACGAGCAGTACTTC. Its protein is CASGGDRSYEQYF. The chain has TRBV7-9 and TRBJ2-7; tentative D call: TRBD1 (7 bases). Germline loops: CDR1 SEHNR, CDR2 FQNEAQ (reference sequence). V lost 8 bases to trimming and J lost 4 bases, with 15 bases between them. The CDR3 runs to 13 residues.

The chain recombines TRBV5-4 with TRBJ2-5, with 9 bases that match TRBD2. The V and J ends lost 4 bases and 4 bases, in that order; junction bases with no gene match: 11. This CDR3 is built from 16 residues. CDR1 SGHNT and CDR2 YYREEE come from the germline V gene (reference sequence). CDR3: CASSPDSGSSRETQYF. In nucleotides, the CDR3 is TGTGCCAGCAGCCCAGATAGCGGGAGTAGCAGAGAGACCCAGTACTTC.

V gene TRBV6-5 combines with J gene TRBJ2-1; 12 bases map to TRBD1. CDR1 is MNHEY and CDR2 is SVGAGI in the germline V gene. The trim removed 9 bases at V and 10 bases at J, leaving 13 bases unmatched. This CDR3 has 15 residues. The CDR3 region has the DNA TGTGCCAGTAAATGGGACAGGGGGCGCGCAGGCGAGCAGTTCTTC. Translating gives CASKWDRGRAGEQFF.

This chain joins TRBV29-1 and TRBJ1-2; 8 positions agree with TRBD1. Germline CDR1 and CDR2: SQVTM and ANQGSEA. This CDR3 region has 13 residues. V lost 7 bases and J lost 1; bases outside the gene matches: 5. In DNA form, the CDR3 reads TGCAGCGATCGGACAGGGCTTAACTATGGCTACACCTTC. Translated: CSDRTGLNYGYTF.

The chain recombines TRBV9 with TRBJ2-5; possible D gene TRBD1, 5 bases. Germline V lookup: CDR1 SGDLS, CDR2 YYNGEE. Trimming took off 0 bases at V and 4 bases at J, with 13 bases between the two ends. The CDR3 length is 15 residues. Written as DNA, the CDR3 is TGTGCCAGCAGCGTAGCGGCAGGGTGGGGAGAGACCCAGTACTTC. Its translation is CASSVAAGWGETQYF.

The genes are TRBV7-2 and TRBJ1-3; the match to TRBD1 covers 12 bases. The germline CDR1 and CDR2 sequences are SGHTA and FQGNSA. This CDR3 contains 18 residues. The V gene end was trimmed by 6 bases and the J gene end by 0 bases; junction bases not matched to a gene: 9. The CDR3 nucleotides read TGTGCCAGCAGACTCGGGACAGGGGGCGGTAACTCTGGAAACACCATATATTTT. Amino acid sequence: CASRLGTGGGNSGNTIYF.

The rearrangement uses TRBV5-1 and TRBJ2-5; D gene unclear. The CDR3 has 13 amino acids. CDR1 SGHRS and CDR2 YFSETQ come from the germline V gene. V gave up 0 bases and J gave up 3 bases, with 6 bases separating them. The CDR3 region is CASSLGLEETQYF. DNA of the CDR3: TGCGCCAGCAGCTTGGGGCTGGAAGAGACCCAGTACTTC.

The V and J genes are TRBV7-6 and TRBJ2-5; 7 nucleotides align to TRBD2. The CDR3 extends over 15 amino acids. Looked up from germline, CDR1 is SGHVS and CDR2 is FNYEAQ. Losses at the gene ends were 8 bases for V and 3 bases for J; bases not matched to a gene: 12. The CDR3 DNA follows: TGTGCCAGCGGAATGGGGGGGTATGGAAAAGAGACCCAGTACTTC. This sequence encodes CASGMGGYGKETQYF.

The chain carries TRBV6-5 and TRBJ2-1; maybe TRBD1 (5 bases). Germline CDR1 MNHEY, CDR2 SVGAGI. The CDR3 runs to 14 residues. V was trimmed by 0 bases and J by 6 bases, leaving 9 bases between them. This CDR3 reads CASSYSRVGNEQFF. The DNA for the CDR3 is TGTGCCAGCAGTTACTCCAGGGTGGGCAATGAGCAGTTCTTC.

The V gene is TRBV19, the J gene TRBJ1-1; D is possibly TRBD1 (5 bases). Germline values: CDR1 LNHDA, CDR2 SQIVND (reference sequence). Trimming took off 5 bases at V and 3 bases at J, with 13 bases between the two ends. This CDR3 is built from 14 residues. This CDR3 is CASSLTEAHTEAFF. Written as DNA, the CDR3 is TGTGCCAGTAGTCTGACAGAGGCGCACACTGAAGCTTTCTTT.

The CDR3 DNA reads as TGTGCCAGCAGCTTGGAAGGGGACACTGAAGCTTTCTTT. This codes for CASSLEGDTEAFF. The rearrangement joins TRBV7-9 to TRBJ1-1, with D possibly TRBD1 on 5 matching bases. Trimming removed 3 bases at V and 3 bases at J, with 8 bases between. The CDR3 is 13 amino acids. Germline values: CDR1 SEHNR, CDR2 FQNEAQ (reference sequence).

The chain joins TRBV28 to TRBJ2-7; the match to TRBD1 covers 8 bases. The CDR3 runs to 15 residues. J was trimmed by 2 bases and V by 5 bases; bases with no gene match: 8. Germline V gives CDR1 MDHEN, CDR2 SYDVKM. The chain's CDR3 is CASSQTGVPAYEQYF. The CDR3 nucleotides read TGTGCCAGCAGTCAGACAGGGGTGCCCGCCTACGAGCAGTACTTC.

The chain recombines TRBV7-6 with TRBJ1-2; D is uncertain. This CDR3 has 14 residues. Trimming stripped 3 bases from V and 5 bases from J, with 13 bases between. Germline values: CDR1 SGHVS, CDR2 FNYEAQ. This CDR3 reads CASSFWRVGYGYTF. CDR3 in DNA: TGTGCCAGCAGCTTTTGGAGGGTTGGGTATGGCTACACCTTC.

This clone was counted only a few times. The rearrangement joins TRBV5-6 to TRBJ1-2; 7 positions match TRBD1. The CDR3 extends over 17 amino acids. Germline CDR1 reads SGHDT; CDR2 reads YYEEEE. J was trimmed by 0 bases and V by 4 bases; bases with no gene match: 12. For the CDR3, the DNA is TGTGCCAGCAGCCCCGACTTTAAGACAGGGACTAACTATGGCTACACCTTC. Amino acids: CASSPDFKTGTNYGYTF.

This clone occurred once. V usage is TRBV9 and J usage is TRBJ2-7; 11 nucleotides line up with TRBD1. This CDR3 has 16 residues. With 3 bases clipped from V and 2 bases from J, the junction kept 7 bases outside the gene matches. Germline CDR1 and CDR2: SGDLS and YYNGEE. The CDR3: CASSAPGTGGPYEQYF. The CDR3, as DNA: TGTGCCAGCAGCGCCCCCGGGACAGGGGGACCCTACGAGCAGTACTTC.

This clone appeared a few times. The chain couples TRBV5-5 to TRBJ1-2; TRBD1 agrees at 11 bases. Trimming removed 4 bases from V and 5 bases from J; junction bases left unmatched: 7. Germline values: CDR1 SGHKS, CDR2 YYEKEE (reference sequence). This CDR3 contains 15 residues. The CDR3 coding sequence is TGTGCCAGCAGCGTGGGACAGGGGGACTTTTATGGCTACACCTTC. Protein product: CASSVGQGDFYGYTF. Full variable domain (rest looked up from reference TRBV5-5 and TRBJ1-2): DAGVTQSPTHLIKTRGQQVTLRCSPISGHKSVSWYQQVLGQGPQFIFQYYEKEERGRGNFPDRFSARQFPNYSSELNVNALLLGDSALYLCASSVGQGDFYGYTFGSGTRLTVV.